This T cell receptor beta chain emerged from a study of control samples from healthy donors and cancer patients. The germline V gene encodes CDR1 SQVTM and CDR2 ANQGSEA. The CDR3 has 15 amino acids. Unmatched junction bases numbered 9, after V lost 5 bases and J lost 7 bases. This clone was counted between two and nine times. Sequenced by immunoSEQ multiplex PCR; TCRdb stores in-frame clones only, minus some. Seen here are 90,000 to 110,000 clones, 83% observed once, and the top ten hold less than 15%. The receptor's source is a woman between 50 and 59 years old in good health. The material sequenced was blood. The chain recombines TRBV29-1 with TRBJ1-6; 9 bases line up with TRBD1. CDR3 DNA: TGCAGCGTTTCCTACGGGACAGGGACGAATTCACCCCTCCACTTT. This encodes CSVSYGTGTNSPLHF.